This TCR beta chain was recovered during a study of cytomegalovirus exposure and HLA in healthy donors. Study information: An earlier analysis found under 130 million unique TCR beta sequences from around 180 million T cells. Broader study findings: In a later analysis, several top co-occurrence clusters appeared linked to parvovirus B19, influenza, CMV and Epstein-Barr virus. In a later analysis, donors in an Asian-associated ancestry cluster reportedly had fewer N-insertions in productive TCRs than the cohort mean. The study recorded 150 to 200 TCR beta chains that were cytomegalovirus-associated.

Researchers ran the PCR with 60 Vbeta and 13 Jbeta primers. Assay used: immunoSEQ multiplex PCR; TCRdb lists only in-frame clones, some missing. In the table there are some 170,000 clones, roughly 76% of which are singletons. CDR1 and CDR2 from the germline V gene are LGHNA and YNFKEQ. V lost 4 bases and J lost 5; bases outside the gene matches: 6. This CDR3 has 16 residues. With regard to this clone: The antigen is not known.

The source of this sequence is a woman aged 18-35 years in good health and CMV-seropositive. The gene calls are TRBV4-2 and TRBJ2-2; TRBD2 matches at 11 bases. The sequenced material came from PBMCs. The CDR3 nucleotides are TGTGCCAGCAGCCTAGCGGGGGGGCCGGGGACCGGGGAGCTGTTTTTT. Amino acids: CASSLAGGPGTGELFF.